This T cell receptor beta chain emerged from a study of blood T cell repertoires in COVID-19. For the study at large: The United States, Italy and Spain supplied acute and convalescent COVID-19 samples. PBMCs, B-cell-depleted T cells, or T cells were the source of the cDNA or gDNA that made up the material.

As processed by the authors: Reference gene primer amplification gave estimated nucleated cell counts. TCRdb's copy holds only in-frame clones and misses some; the assay was immunoSEQ multiplex PCR. D and trimming come from the DNA, and the V and J calls and clone size come from that table. The repertoire holds about 44,000 clones, with under 90% as singletons. Germline assignment: CDR1 SGHNT and CDR2 YYREEE (reference sequence). J lost 1 base, V lost 5 bases, and 3 bases had no gene match. The CDR3 contains 15 residues. The sequenced material came from peripheral blood. This clonotype originated in a woman aged 65 to 85 with acute or convalescent COVID-19. The rearrangement uses TRBV5-4 and TRBJ1-5; 10 bases map to TRBD1. CDR3 sequence (DNA): TGTGCCAGCAGTATGGACAGGGGGAGCAATCAGCCCCAGCATTTT. Its translation: CASSMDRGSNQPQHF.